Sequencing of this T cell receptor (beta chain) was carried out in a study of blood T cell repertoires in COVID-19. Assay: immunoSEQ multiplex PCR; the TCRdb copy retains only in-frame clones and omits some. This table has some 240,000 clones, about 78% appearing once. The CDR3 has 13 amino acids. From germline, CDR1 is SGHVS and CDR2 FQNEAQ. V shed 3 bases and J 5 bases; nucleotides not matched to a gene: 2. The specimen sequenced was peripheral blood. This chain connects TRBV7-8 to TRBJ2-7, with TRBD1 matching over 9 bases. The receptor's source is a woman aged 70-85 years with acute or convalescent COVID-19. For the CDR3, the DNA is TGTGCCAGCAGCTTTAGACAGGGGGACGAGCAGTACTTC. Translating it yields CASSFRQGDEQYF.